Included here is one T cell receptor beta chain sequence, with context. Its antigen remains unknown. This sample was taken from a study of cytotoxic CD8 clonotypes in ibrutinib-treated CLL. About the study: Samples averaged roughly 280,000 productive templates and about 94,000 productive rearrangements.

The intended depth for sequencing was 1 in 200,000 to 1 in 1 million T cells. The protocol was immunoSEQ multiplex PCR, while the TCRdb copy is restricted to in-frame clones and leaves out a portion. The data contain 140,000 or so clones, around three quarters of them seen just once; the ten biggest clones take up over 10%. General study points: The study found clonality rose at ibrutinib response, then fell toward baseline at progression.

Germline CDR1 and CDR2: MNHEY and SMNVEV (reference sequence). This CDR3 contains 13 residues. V dropped 2 bases and J dropped 4 bases, with 8 bases sitting between them. The receptor comes from a human donor with chronic lymphocytic leukemia. The source was PBMCs, collected after 12 months of ibrutinib treatment. This chain joins TRBV27 and TRBJ1-1; D not resolved. CDR3 sequence reads: CASSLVLSTEAFF. CDR3 bases: TGTGCCAGCAGTTTAGTCCTGAGCACTGAAGCTTTCTTT.